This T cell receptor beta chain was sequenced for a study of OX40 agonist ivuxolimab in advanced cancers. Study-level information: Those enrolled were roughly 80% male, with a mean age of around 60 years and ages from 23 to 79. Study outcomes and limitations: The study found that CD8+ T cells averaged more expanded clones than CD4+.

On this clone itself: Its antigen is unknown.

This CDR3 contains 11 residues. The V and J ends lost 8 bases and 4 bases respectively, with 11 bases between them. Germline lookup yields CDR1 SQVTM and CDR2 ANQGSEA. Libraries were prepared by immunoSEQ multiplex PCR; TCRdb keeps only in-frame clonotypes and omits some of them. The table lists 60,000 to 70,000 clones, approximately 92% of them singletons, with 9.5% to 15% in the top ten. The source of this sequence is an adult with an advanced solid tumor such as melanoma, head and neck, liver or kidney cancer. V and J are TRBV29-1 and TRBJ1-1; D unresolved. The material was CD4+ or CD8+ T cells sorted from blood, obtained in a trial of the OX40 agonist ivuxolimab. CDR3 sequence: CSSTEGTEAFF. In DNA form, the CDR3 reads TGCAGCTCGACCGAGGGCACTGAAGCTTTCTTT.